In its sample, the clone carrying this TCR beta chain was seen a few times. This sample's time point: newly diagnosed GD, antithyroid drugs for less than 3 months. The TCR library was prepared using RNA isolated from PBMCs. The entry originates in a study of regulatory T cells in long-lasting Graves disease. This CDR3 contains 16 residues. The germline V gene has CDR1 SNHLY and CDR2 FYNNEI. The V gene lost 8 bases and the J gene lost 0 bases, with 16 bases spanning the gap. Assembly of TCR beta libraries relied on iRepertoire HTBI primers together with Arm-PCR of CDR3 regions. MiXCR was run by TCRdb on the multiplex PCR reads, yielding one entry per CDR3 protein. The repertoire consists of fewer than 550,000 distinct CDR3 sequences, with about 16% occurring once and the leading ten covering 20% to 30%. This sample was shared with a second study, whose subject was T cells in Graves' hyperthyroidism and ophthalmopathy.

This clonotype was sampled from a woman aged 40 to 65 with Graves disease. Source: peripheral blood mononuclear cells (PBMCs), taken at new diagnosis, from a patient treated with antithyroid drugs. The V and J genes are TRBV2 and TRBJ2-2; D might be TRBD2 (6 bases). CDR3 protein: CASQEGLLANTGELFF. CDR3 DNA: TGTGCCAGCCAAGAGGGACTGCTCGCGAACACCGGGGAGCTGTTTTTT.